Detailed here is one T cell receptor beta chain. This sample stems from a study of T cell clones after liver transplantation. Here immunoSEQ multiplex PCR was the method, and the copy in TCRdb shows in-frame clones only, minus some. The sample yields some 80,000 clones, 80% to 90% seen once. The sample in question was CD4+ T cells from blood, obtained less than 50 months after liver transplant. This receptor was obtained from a human patient who received a liver transplant. Some T cells may be provided by the graft donor.

This CDR3 reads CASSLGRWSNQPQHF. In DNA, the CDR3 is TGTGCCAGCAGCTTAGGGCGCTGGAGCAATCAGCCCCAGCATTTT. The J gene is TRBJ1-5, the V gene TRBV7-2; D gene uncertain. V was shortened by 1 base and J by 1 base, with 8 bases between the two germline ends. Germline V gene sequence: CDR1 SGHTA, CDR2 FQGNSA. The length of the CDR3 is 15 residues.